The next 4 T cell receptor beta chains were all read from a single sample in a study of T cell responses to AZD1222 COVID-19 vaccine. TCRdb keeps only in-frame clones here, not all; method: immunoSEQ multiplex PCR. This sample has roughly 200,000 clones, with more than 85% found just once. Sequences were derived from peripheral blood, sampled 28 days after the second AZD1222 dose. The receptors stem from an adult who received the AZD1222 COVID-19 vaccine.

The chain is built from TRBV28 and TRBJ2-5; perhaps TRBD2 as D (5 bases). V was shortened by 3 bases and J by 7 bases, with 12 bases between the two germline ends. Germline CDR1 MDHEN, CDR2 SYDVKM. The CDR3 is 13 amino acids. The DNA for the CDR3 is TGTGCCAGCAGTTTGAGGGTCGCGGGGACCCAGTACTTC. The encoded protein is CASSLRVAGTQYF.

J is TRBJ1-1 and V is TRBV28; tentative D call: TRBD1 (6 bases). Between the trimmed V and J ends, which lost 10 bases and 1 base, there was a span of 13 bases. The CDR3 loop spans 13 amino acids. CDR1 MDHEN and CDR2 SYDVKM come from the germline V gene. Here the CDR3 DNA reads TGTGCCACCTCCGGGGGGGCGAACACTGAAGCTTTCTTT. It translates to CATSGGANTEAFF.

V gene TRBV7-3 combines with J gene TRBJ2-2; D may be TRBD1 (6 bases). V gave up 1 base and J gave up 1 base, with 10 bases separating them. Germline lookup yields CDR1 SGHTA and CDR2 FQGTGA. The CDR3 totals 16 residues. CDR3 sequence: CASSLRLTGNTGELFF. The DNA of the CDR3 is TGTGCCAGCAGCTTAAGGCTGACAGGGAACACCGGGGAGCTGTTTTTT.

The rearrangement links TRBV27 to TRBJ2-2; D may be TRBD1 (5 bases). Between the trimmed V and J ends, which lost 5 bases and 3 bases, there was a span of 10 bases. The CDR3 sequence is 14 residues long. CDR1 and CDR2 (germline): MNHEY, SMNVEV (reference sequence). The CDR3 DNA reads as TGTGCCAGCAGTCCGAACAGGTACACCGGGGAGCTGTTTTTT. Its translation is CASSPNRYTGELFF.